The T cell receptor beta chain described here comes from a study of glioma-infiltrating T cells. Across the whole study: Glioblastomas were WHO grade IV, sampled at first diagnosis; low-grade were grade II. Sequencing aimed for about 4.5- to 11-fold coverage of about a million peripheral T cells.

This clonotype was seen many times. CDR1 is SGHTA and CDR2 is FQGNSA in the germline V gene. CDR3 length: 14 amino acids. V was clipped by 5 bases and J by 6 bases, with 13 bases between them. TCR alpha and beta CDR3 regions were amplified from RNA using iRepertoire nested multiplex PCR. In TCRdb, the multiplex PCR reads were re-called with MiXCR into one record per CDR3 protein. The data hold 300,000 to 450,000 distinct CDR3 sequences, with roughly two fifths observed a single time. The clonotype was recovered from a human donor with low-grade glioma or glioblastoma, undergoing nonglioma brain surgery, or in good health (not recorded which). The chain has TRBV7-2 and TRBJ1-4, with no clear D. Material for sequencing was glioma tissue, nonneoplastic brain tissue, or PBMCs (not recorded which). The CDR3: CASSLFGLDEKLFF. The CDR3 DNA reads TGTGCCAGCAGCCTCTTTGGCCTCGATGAAAAACTGTTTTTT.